The TCR beta chain under discussion was sequenced for a study of T cells in Graves' hyperthyroidism and ophthalmopathy. General study results and limits: Researchers found most expanded thyroid clonotypes above 0.001 in blood as well. Model predictions of ophthalmopathy came a median approximately seven months before onset.

CDR1 is MNHEY, CDR2 SVGEGT, per germline. Trimming took 6 bases from V and 4 from J, leaving 11 bases between them. This CDR3 region has 13 residues. It was uncontrolled infection, other autoimmune disease, pregnancy or lactation that excluded patients. The source of the PBMCs was approximately 10 ml of fresh peripheral blood. The CDR3 regions of TCR beta were amplified from RNA transcripts. The primer set for the first-round RT-PCR of the TCR CDR3 was HTBI. TCRdb passed the multiplex PCR reads through MiXCR, listing each CDR3 protein once. Among 650,000 to 850,000 distinct CDR3 sequences, approximately 19% were seen once, and the ten largest hold approximately 15%. With regard to this clonotype: No antigen is known for it.

Sequenced input: blood. The chain employs TRBV6-2 or TRBV6-3 and TRBJ2-3; no reliable D call. This receptor was identified in a woman in her fifties or sixties with Graves' hyperthyroidism that later progressed to Graves' ophthalmopathy. The CDR3 DNA follows: TGTGCCAGCAGGGACCACAGCGCAGATACGCAGTATTTT. Protein: CASRDHSADTQYF.